A selection of T cell receptor beta chains follows, all from one sample in a study of shared clonotypes between healthy human individuals. This table comes from immunoSEQ multiplex PCR, and its TCRdb copy is limited to in-frame clones, with some not included. The repertoire holds approximately 1.4 million clones, with around 98% as singletons. The material sequenced was naive CD4+ T cells sorted from blood. The receptors were sampled from a man between 25 and 39 years old in good health. Each CDR3 is given with its conserved first and last residue. Fields, in order: clone size, D gene, V gene, J gene, CDR3 DNA, CDR3 protein. A D gene is named only where the DNA matches it firmly. Expanded clones get a size class; other rows say once, few or many, or leave the size out.

abundance: -; d_gene: TRBD1; v_gene: TRBV13; j_gene: TRBJ2-3; CDR3nt: TGTGCCAGCAGCTTCGACAGGGCGGCAGATACGCAGTATTTT; CDR3aa: CASSFDRAADTQYF
abundance: once; d_gene: -; v_gene: TRBV11-1; j_gene: TRBJ2-1; CDR3nt: TGTGCCAGCAGCTTAGAACACTGGGGGCGATCGAATGAGCAGTTCTTC; CDR3aa: CASSLEHWGRSNEQFF
abundance: -; d_gene: TRBD2; v_gene: TRBV18; j_gene: TRBJ2-2; CDR3nt: TGTGCCAGCTCACCACCGGTCGGGAGGGAGAACACCGGGGAGCTGTTTTTT; CDR3aa: CASSPPVGRENTGELFF
abundance: -; d_gene: -; v_gene: TRBV30; j_gene: TRBJ1-5; CDR3nt: TGTGCCTGGAGTAGACTCGGAGTTGGCAATCAGCCCCAGCATTTT; CDR3aa: CAWSRLGVGNQPQHF
abundance: -; d_gene: -; v_gene: TRBV28; j_gene: TRBJ1-3; CDR3nt: TGTGCCACCGCCCCACTCTCTGGAAACACCATATATTTT; CDR3aa: CATAPLSGNTIYF
abundance: -; d_gene: -; v_gene: TRBV4-1; j_gene: TRBJ2-4; CDR3nt: TGCGCCAGCAGCCAAGGCCAGAACTTAGCCAAAAACATTCAGTACTTC; CDR3aa: CASSQGQNLAKNIQYF
abundance: -; d_gene: TRBD2; v_gene: TRBV28; j_gene: TRBJ2-3; CDR3nt: TGTGCCAGCAGTCGCGGGGGGAGCACAGATACGCAGTATTTT; CDR3aa: CASSRGGSTDTQYF
abundance: once; d_gene: -; v_gene: TRBV29-1; j_gene: TRBJ2-1; CDR3nt: TGCAGCGTTGAATCTAGCGTCAATGAGCAGTTCTTC; CDR3aa: CSVESSVNEQFF
abundance: -; d_gene: -; v_gene: TRBV11-2; j_gene: TRBJ2-7; CDR3nt: TGTGCCAGCAGCTTAGTCTCAGGGGTGGGCGAGCAGTACTTC; CDR3aa: CASSLVSGVGEQYF
abundance: -; d_gene: -; v_gene: TRBV5-1; j_gene: TRBJ2-3; CDR3nt: TGCGCCAGCAGCCCTGACGACCGGATCCCACGGGGCACAGATACGCAGTATTTT; CDR3aa: CASSPDDRIPRGTDTQYF
abundance: -; d_gene: -; v_gene: TRBV7-8; j_gene: TRBJ2-5; CDR3nt: TGTGCCAGCAGCTTAGATAGCTACCAAGAGACCCAGTACTTC; CDR3aa: CASSLDSYQETQYF
abundance: once; d_gene: -; v_gene: TRBV6-1; j_gene: TRBJ1-2; CDR3nt: TGTGCCAGCAGTGAAGCCAACTATGGCTACACCTTC; CDR3aa: CASSEANYGYTF
abundance: -; d_gene: -; v_gene: TRBV10-2; j_gene: TRBJ2-1; CDR3nt: TGCGCCAGCTTCGGGACCTACAATGAGCAGTTCTTC; CDR3aa: CASFGTYNEQFF
abundance: -; d_gene: -; v_gene: TRBV2; j_gene: TRBJ2-1; CDR3nt: TGTGCCAGCAGCTCTCTATACAATGAGCAGTTCTTC; CDR3aa: CASSSLYNEQFF
abundance: -; d_gene: TRBD1; v_gene: TRBV7-2; j_gene: TRBJ2-1; CDR3nt: TGTGCCAGCAGCGGCAGGGCAGGGGGAGACCGATACAATGAGCAGTTCTTC; CDR3aa: CASSGRAGGDRYNEQFF
abundance: once; d_gene: -; v_gene: TRBV29-1; j_gene: TRBJ2-7; CDR3nt: TGCAGCGTTGAGGCCAGGGGGAGGGAGCAGTACTTC; CDR3aa: CSVEARGREQYF
abundance: once; d_gene: -; v_gene: TRBV14; j_gene: TRBJ2-7; CDR3nt: TGTGCCAGCAGCCAAGATGGAATCAACGAGCAGTACTTC; CDR3aa: CASSQDGINEQYF
abundance: -; d_gene: TRBD1; v_gene: TRBV28; j_gene: TRBJ1-2; CDR3nt: TGTGCCAGCATCACTGGGACAGTTAACTATGGCTACACCTTC; CDR3aa: CASITGTVNYGYTF
abundance: -; d_gene: -; v_gene: TRBV7-2; j_gene: TRBJ2-4; CDR3nt: TGTGCCAGCAGCCTAGGGGTAGGGACGGGAAACATTCAGTACTTC; CDR3aa: CASSLGVGTGNIQYF
abundance: -; d_gene: -; v_gene: TRBV9; j_gene: TRBJ2-2; CDR3nt: TGTGCCAGCAGTCAACAGGGTGCTCGGGCCGGGGAGCTGTTTTTT; CDR3aa: CASSQQGARAGELFF
abundance: -; d_gene: TRBD1; v_gene: TRBV6-6; j_gene: TRBJ1-5; CDR3nt: TGTGCCAGCAGTTCCTGGACAGGGTACGCGCATTTT; CDR3aa: CASSSWTGYAHF
abundance: -; d_gene: TRBD1; v_gene: TRBV18; j_gene: TRBJ2-7; CDR3nt: TGTGCCAGCTCACTATGGTTTGGACAGGGGTTCTCGGAGCAGTACTTC; CDR3aa: CASSLWFGQGFSEQYF
abundance: -; d_gene: -; v_gene: TRBV11-2; j_gene: TRBJ2-1; CDR3nt: TGTGCCAGCAGCTTCGCCGTTCTTTATGAGCAGTTCTTC; CDR3aa: CASSFAVLYEQFF
abundance: -; d_gene: -; v_gene: TRBV16; j_gene: TRBJ2-2; CDR3nt: TGTGCCAGCAGCCAGATTAGCGGAGGCGGGGAGCTGTTTTTT; CDR3aa: CASSQISGGGELFF
abundance: -; d_gene: TRBD1; v_gene: TRBV6-6; j_gene: TRBJ1-1; CDR3nt: TGTGCCAGCAGTTACCCACCCCTAACAGGGGGCACTGAAGCTTTCTTT; CDR3aa: CASSYPPLTGGTEAFF
abundance: -; d_gene: -; v_gene: TRBV6-5; j_gene: TRBJ2-7; CDR3nt: TGTGCCAGCAATCCGGACCGAGGCCCCTACGAGCAGTACTTC; CDR3aa: CASNPDRGPYEQYF
abundance: -; d_gene: -; v_gene: TRBV9; j_gene: TRBJ2-2; CDR3nt: TGTGCCAGCAGCGTAGCCCCAGCTTCGCCCCAAGTCGCCGGGGAGCTGTTTTTT; CDR3aa: CASSVAPASPQVAGELFF
abundance: -; d_gene: -; v_gene: TRBV10-2; j_gene: TRBJ1-2; CDR3nt: TGCGCCAGCAGTGCCGGGGCCTCGGGAGGCTACACCTTC; CDR3aa: CASSAGASGGYTF
abundance: -; d_gene: -; v_gene: TRBV6-6; j_gene: TRBJ2-7; CDR3nt: TGTGCCAGCAGCCCAACAGGGTTAGTTCCCTACGAGCAGTACTTC; CDR3aa: CASSPTGLVPYEQYF
abundance: -; d_gene: -; v_gene: TRBV7-6; j_gene: TRBJ2-5; CDR3nt: TGTGCCAGCAGCCGCACTACATCAGAGACCCAGTACTTC; CDR3aa: CASSRTTSETQYF
abundance: -; d_gene: -; v_gene: TRBV5-6; j_gene: TRBJ2-5; CDR3nt: TGTGCCAGCAGCTTGGAGGCGTGGCGGAGGGTGGAGACCCAGTACTTC; CDR3aa: CASSLEAWRRVETQYF